Given below is one T cell receptor beta chain in context. Antigen unknown. Over 18 months, lack of ophthalmopathy progression marked Graves' hyperthyroidism as stable. Fresh peripheral blood, about 9.3 ml, yielded the PBMCs. The data were obtained in a study of T cells in Graves' hyperthyroidism and ophthalmopathy. Study-level background: The blood sample was taken at first diagnosis, before treatment began.

There are 14 residues in the CDR3. Germline V gene lookup returns CDR1 SQVTM and CDR2 ANQGSEA. Trimming took off 7 bases at V and 4 bases at J, with 19 bases between the two ends. Template material for amplifying TCR beta CDR3 regions consisted of RNA transcripts. TCR CDR3 regions were first amplified by RT-PCR with HTBI primers. TCRdb itself ran the multiplex PCR reads through MiXCR, one entry per CDR3 protein. The sample lists a few hundred thousand distinct CDR3 sequences; less than 25% were seen once. General observations from the study: Most clonotypes that expanded in the thyroid above 0.001 also showed up in blood.

This receptor was taken from a man aged 18 to 30 with Graves' hyperthyroidism. Sequenced sample: blood. The chain links TRBV29-1 to TRBJ1-2, with D perhaps matching TRBD1 (6 bases). The CDR3 DNA reads as TGCAGCGCAGATCCTTTCGCGGGGGCCTATGGCTACACCTTC. Residues: CSADPFAGAYGYTF.